A single sample is the source of the 21 T cell receptor beta chains below, sequenced in a study of blood T cell repertoires in COVID-19. Profiled with immunoSEQ multiplex PCR; TCRdb holds only in-frame clones, not every one. The sample lists about 210,000 clones, around four fifths seen once, with around 2.5% in the top ten. Sequencing used peripheral blood. The receptors stem from a woman in her thirties or forties with active or convalescent COVID-19.

The chain links TRBV25-1 to TRBJ2-1, with D perhaps TRBD2 (5 bases). The germline gives CDR1 MGHDK, CDR2 SYGVNS. The CDR3 covers 16 residues. The V end lost 1 base, the J end lost 0 bases, and 10 bases lay between the germline ends. In nucleotides, the CDR3 is TGTGCCAGCAGTGAATTAACGGGAAGCTCCTACAATGAGCAGTTCTTC. Protein product: CASSELTGSSYNEQFF.

The chain couples TRBV4-2 to TRBJ1-1; the D gene is possibly TRBD1 (5 bases). V was cut by 1 base and J by 0 bases, with 12 bases left in between. The CDR3 runs to 16 residues. Germline V CDR1 and CDR2: LGHNA, YNFKEQ. CDR3 bases: TGTGCCAGCAGCCAAGTGGCCGGCAGGGTGAACACTGAAGCTTTCTTT. It encodes CASSQVAGRVNTEAFF.

CDR3 sequence (DNA): TGTGCCAGCAGCTTGACAGGGGATGAGCAGTTCTTC. It encodes CASSLTGDEQFF. The rearrangement uses TRBV5-5 and TRBJ2-1; 7 nucleotides line up with TRBD1. The CDR3 is 12 residues long. Unmatched junction bases numbered 0, after V lost 1 base and J lost 8 bases. Germline-derived CDR1 and CDR2 are SGHKS and YYEKEE (reference sequence).

V usage is TRBV4-1 and J usage is TRBJ1-1; D remains ambiguous. V lost 1 base to trimming and J lost 4 bases, with 13 bases between them. Germline V lookup: CDR1 MGHRA, CDR2 YSYEKL. The CDR3 is made up of 15 amino acids. CDR3 sequence: CASSQGVSEGTEAFF. CDR3 bases: TGCGCCAGCAGCCAAGGGGTCAGTGAGGGCACTGAAGCTTTCTTT.

The chain links TRBV2 to TRBJ1-4; D is uncertain. Germline CDR1 SNHLY, CDR2 FYNNEI. The CDR3 extends over 14 amino acids. Trimming shortened V by 4 bases and J by 0 bases, and 6 bases separated the two germline ends. The CDR3 nucleotides read TGTGCCAGCAGTGTGCCAGCAACTAATGAAAAACTGTTTTTT. This encodes CASSVPATNEKLFF.

This chain links TRBV16 with TRBJ2-1; a weak D match, TRBD2 (5 bases). The CDR3 loop spans 15 amino acids. Trimming took off 3 bases at V and 14 bases at J, with 23 bases between the two ends. Germline CDR1 reads KGHSY; CDR2 reads FQNENV. CDR3 DNA: TGTGCCAGCAGCCACCAGCCCCCCGACTACGGAAAGGAGTTCTTC. It codes for CASSHQPPDYGKEFF.

V gene TRBV14 combines with J gene TRBJ1-6, with a possible D match to TRBD1 (5 bases). Trimming took off 4 bases at V and 8 bases at J, with 18 bases between the two ends. Germline lookup yields CDR1 SGHDN and CDR2 FVKESK. The CDR3 runs to 16 residues. CDR3 residues: CASSPGVGNFYSPLHF. CDR3 sequence (DNA): TGTGCCAGCAGCCCGGGGGTCGGGAATTTTTATTCACCCCTCCACTTT.

This chain uses TRBV7-2 with TRBJ2-2; possibly TRBD1 for D (6 bases). Trimming took off 5 bases at V and 7 bases at J, with 11 bases between the two ends. CDR1 SGHTA and CDR2 FQGNSA come from the germline V gene. CDR3 length: 13 amino acids. The CDR3 spells CASSAQGIGELFF. The CDR3 nucleotides are TGTGCCAGCAGCGCTCAGGGGATCGGGGAGCTGTTTTTT.

The rearrangement uses TRBV4-3 and TRBJ2-3, with TRBD2 matching 9 bases. J was trimmed by 3 bases and V by 4 bases; bases with no gene match: 14. This CDR3 is 18 amino acids long. Germline lookup yields CDR1 LGHNA and CDR2 YSLEER. The CDR3: CASSPKITPGLATDTQYF. The CDR3 nucleotides read TGCGCCAGCAGCCCAAAGATAACCCCGGGACTAGCAACAGATACGCAGTATTTT.

V gene TRBV30 combines with J gene TRBJ2-2; D is undetermined. Germline V CDR1 and CDR2: GTSNPN, SVGIG (reference sequence). The CDR3 contains 11 residues. Trimming stripped 6 bases from V and 6 bases from J, with 8 bases between. The CDR3 nucleotides are TGTGCCTGTAAATATCCCGGGGAGCTGTTTTTT. Residues: CACKYPGELFF.

This chain connects TRBV28 to TRBJ1-2; no clear D gene. Trimming left V 6 bases short and J 4 bases short, with 18 bases between. The CDR3 sequence is 15 residues long. Germline V gene lookup returns CDR1 MDHEN and CDR2 SYDVKM. CDR3 DNA: TGTGCCAGCAGCCATACGACCGTCCGGGGCTATGGCTACACCTTC. It is translated as CASSHTTVRGYGYTF.

The V gene is TRBV4-3, the J gene TRBJ2-1; TRBD2 matches 11 bases. The germline V gene has CDR1 LGHNA and CDR2 YSLEER. CDR3 size: 18 residues. Trimming cost V 4 bases and J 5 bases; bases outside gene matches: 13. CDR3 coding DNA: TGCGCCAGCAGCCTCTCCCAATTTAGCGGGGGGGCAGACAATGAGCAGTTCTTC. Residues: CASSLSQFSGGADNEQFF.

To note about this clone: The junction departs from the called germline gene at one end, perhaps through a read error. The rearrangement links TRBV4-1 to TRBJ2-7; TRBD2 agrees at 8 bases. Germline CDR1 reads MGHRA; CDR2 reads YSYEKL. The CDR3 contains 15 residues. The CDR3 here is CASRQEGTRSYEQYF. The CDR3 nucleotides are TGCGCCAGCAGACAAGAGGGGACTAGGTCCTACGAGCAGTACTTC.

This chain joins TRBV6-5 and TRBJ1-2; D perhaps matches TRBD1 (6 bases). The CDR3 contains 15 residues. In germline, CDR1 is MNHEY, CDR2 SVGAGI. Trimming removed 6 bases at V and 6 bases at J, with 20 bases between. The CDR3 DNA reads TGTGCCAGCAGCAAGACAGGCTACAGCCTTGATGGCTACACCTTC. Translating it yields CASSKTGYSLDGYTF.

The genes are TRBV24-1 and TRBJ2-7, with D unresolved. Germline V gene lookup returns CDR1 KGHDR and CDR2 SFDVKD. This CDR3 region has 12 residues. V lost 3 bases and J lost 7, with 9 bases in between. CDR3 bases: TGTGCCACCAGTGATGAGTCTCGGGAGCAGTACTTC. This codes for CATSDESREQYF.

The rearrangement links TRBV9 to TRBJ2-5; 7 bases line up with TRBD2. In germline, CDR1 is SGDLS, CDR2 YYNGEE. CDR3 length equals 15 residues. V lost 4 bases, J lost 5 bases, and 11 bases stayed unmatched. CDR3 in DNA: TGTGCCAGCAGCTTACGGACGGGAGGAAGGGAGACCCAGTACTTC. Translated, it gives CASSLRTGGRETQYF.

V and J are TRBV7-6 and TRBJ2-5, with TRBD2 identical over 8 bases. From germline, CDR1 is SGHVS and CDR2 FNYEAQ. CDR3 length equals 15 residues. With V trimmed by 5 bases and J by 5 bases, 10 bases remained unmatched. The CDR3 coding sequence is TGTGCCAGCAGCCCTAGACCGGGAGGGTGGGAGACCCAGTACTTC. Translation: CASSPRPGGWETQYF.

The genes are TRBV27 and TRBJ2-7, with D perhaps TRBD1 (6 bases). Germline CDR1 MNHEY, CDR2 SMNVEV (reference sequence). Trimming left V 6 bases short and J 3 bases short, with 18 bases between. CDR3 size: 15 residues. CDR3: CASRAFWTEIYEQYF. In DNA, the CDR3 is TGTGCCAGCAGGGCCTTCTGGACAGAGATCTACGAGCAGTACTTC.

This clone is a singleton in its sample. The chain couples TRBV2 to TRBJ1-3, with no clear D. CDR1 and CDR2 (germline): SNHLY, FYNNEI. V shed 3 bases and J shed 0 bases, with 12 bases lying between them. The CDR3 extends over 16 amino acids. The CDR3 sequence is CASSDEAVDSGNTIYF. CDR3 sequence (DNA): TGTGCCAGCAGTGATGAGGCGGTCGACTCTGGAAACACCATATATTTT.

This chain links TRBV10-3 with TRBJ1-2, with D possibly matching TRBD1 (6 bases). Germline V gene data show CDR1 as ENHRY and CDR2 as SYGVKD. The ends were cut back, 6 bases at V and 3 bases at J, with 14 bases in the middle. This CDR3 contains 14 residues. The CDR3 sequence: CAISPQGSDYGYTF. The CDR3 bases are TGTGCCATCAGCCCACAGGGATCGGACTATGGCTACACCTTC.

The chain combines TRBV2 with TRBJ1-1, with D perhaps matching TRBD1 (5 bases). Trimming cost V 8 bases and J 1 base, with 11 bases left between them. The CDR3 contains 13 residues. Germline values: CDR1 SNHLY, CDR2 FYNNEI. Written as DNA, the CDR3 is TGTGCCAGCGGAGGGACCGCGAACACTGAAGCTTTCTTT. Its translation: CASGGTANTEAFF.